This T cell receptor beta chain was documented in a study of blood T cell repertoires in COVID-19. In the study overall: Acute and convalescent COVID-19 specimens originated in the United States, Italy and Spain. T cells, B-cell-depleted T cells, or PBMCs supplied cDNA or gDNA.

Germline CDR1 MGHDK, CDR2 SYGVNS. The CDR3 runs to 14 residues. Trimming took 1 base from V and 3 from J, leaving 7 bases between them. Some clones are missing from TCRdb's copy, which holds only in-frame ones; the method was immunoSEQ multiplex PCR. This repertoire shows approximately 250,000 clones, 65% to 85% found once; its top ten account for around 5.9%. The rearrangement uses TRBV25-1 and TRBJ1-5; no definite D call. The receptor was derived from a human donor in a cohort sampled during active COVID-19. Sequencing was performed on peripheral blood. CDR3 in amino acids: CASSESGLNQPQHF. The CDR3 region has the DNA TGTGCCAGCAGTGAATCGGGTCTCAATCAGCCCCAGCATTTT.